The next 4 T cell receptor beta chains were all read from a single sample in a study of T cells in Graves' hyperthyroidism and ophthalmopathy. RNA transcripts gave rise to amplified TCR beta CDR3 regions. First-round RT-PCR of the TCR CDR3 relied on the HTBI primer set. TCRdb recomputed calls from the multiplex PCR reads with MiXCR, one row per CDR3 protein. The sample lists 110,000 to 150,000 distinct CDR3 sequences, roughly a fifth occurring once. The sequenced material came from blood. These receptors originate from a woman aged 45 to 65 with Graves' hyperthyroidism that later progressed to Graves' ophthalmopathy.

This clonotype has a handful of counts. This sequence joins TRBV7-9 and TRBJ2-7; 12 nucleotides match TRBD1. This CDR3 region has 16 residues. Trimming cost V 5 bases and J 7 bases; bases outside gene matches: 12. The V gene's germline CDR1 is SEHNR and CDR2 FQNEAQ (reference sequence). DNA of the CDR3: TGTGCCAGCAGCGTCGGGACAGGGGGCGGTAAGAGGGAGCAGTACTTC. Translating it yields CASSVGTGGGKREQYF.

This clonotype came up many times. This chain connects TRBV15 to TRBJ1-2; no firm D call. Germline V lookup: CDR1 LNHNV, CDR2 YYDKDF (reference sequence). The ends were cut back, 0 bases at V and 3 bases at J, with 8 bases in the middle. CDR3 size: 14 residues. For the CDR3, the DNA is TGTGCCACCAGCAGAGATTGGACGGACTATGGCTACACCTTC. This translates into CATSRDWTDYGYTF.

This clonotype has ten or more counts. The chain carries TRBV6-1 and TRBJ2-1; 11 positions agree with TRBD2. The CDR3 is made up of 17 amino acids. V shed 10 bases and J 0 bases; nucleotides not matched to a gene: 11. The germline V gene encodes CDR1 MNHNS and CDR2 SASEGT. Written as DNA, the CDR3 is TGTGCCATCCTTGGCCTAGCGGGAGGTTCCTCCTACAATGAGCAGTTCTTC. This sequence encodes CAILGLAGGSSYNEQFF.

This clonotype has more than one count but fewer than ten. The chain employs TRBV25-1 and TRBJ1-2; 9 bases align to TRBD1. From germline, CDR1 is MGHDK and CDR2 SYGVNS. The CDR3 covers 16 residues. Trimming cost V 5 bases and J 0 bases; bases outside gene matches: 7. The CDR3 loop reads CASSPQGAVSNYGYTF. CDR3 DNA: TGTGCCAGCAGTCCACAGGGGGCCGTTTCTAACTATGGCTACACCTTC.